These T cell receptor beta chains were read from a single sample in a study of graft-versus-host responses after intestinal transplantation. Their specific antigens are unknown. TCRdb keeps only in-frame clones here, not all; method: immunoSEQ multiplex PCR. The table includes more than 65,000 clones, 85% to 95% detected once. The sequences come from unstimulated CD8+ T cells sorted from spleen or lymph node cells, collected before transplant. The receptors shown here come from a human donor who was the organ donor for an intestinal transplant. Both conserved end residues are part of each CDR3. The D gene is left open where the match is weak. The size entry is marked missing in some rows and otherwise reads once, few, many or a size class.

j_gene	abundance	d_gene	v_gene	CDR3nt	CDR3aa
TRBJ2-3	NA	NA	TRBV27	TGTGCCAGCAGTGTCGGTAACACAGATACGCAGTATTTT	CASSVGNTDTQYF
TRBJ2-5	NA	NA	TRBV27	TGTGCCAGCAGTTCTCGGACACCTCCGTACCAAGAGACCCAGTACTTC	CASSSRTPPYQETQYF
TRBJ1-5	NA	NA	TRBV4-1	TGCGCCAGCAGCCATCAGTGGATAAGTCTTTCCAATGGCAATCAGCCCCAGCATTTT	CASSHQWISLSNGNQPQHF
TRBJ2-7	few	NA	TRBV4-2	TGTGCCAGCAGCCAACACGGACATTACGAGCAGTACTTC	CASSQHGHYEQYF
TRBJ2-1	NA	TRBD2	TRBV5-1	TGCGCCAGCAGCTTAATAGCGGGGGGGTTTTCCTACAATGAGCAGTTCTTC	CASSLIAGGFSYNEQFF
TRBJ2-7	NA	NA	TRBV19	TGTGCCAGTAGTATGGGAACCCCGGGGGAGCAGTACTTC	CASSMGTPGEQYF
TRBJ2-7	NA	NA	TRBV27	TGTGCCAGCAGTCTCGCCCCTCCGACCTACGAGCAGTACTTC	CASSLAPPTYEQYF
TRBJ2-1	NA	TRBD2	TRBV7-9	TGTGCCAGCAGCGACCCCACTAGCGGGAGGCCCCATGAGCAGTTCTTC	CASSDPTSGRPHEQFF
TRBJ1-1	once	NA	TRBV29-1	TGCAGCGTGGTAGAGGGCACTGAAGCTTTCTTT	CSVVEGTEAFF
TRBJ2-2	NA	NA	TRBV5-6	TGTGCCAGCAGCCCTACTCCTGAGGGGACCGGGGAGCTGTTTTTT	CASSPTPEGTGELFF
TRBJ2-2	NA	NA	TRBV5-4	TGTGCCAGCAGCCCTGAGACCGGGGAGCTGTTTTTT	CASSPETGELFF
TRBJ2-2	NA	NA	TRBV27	TGTGCCAGCAGTCCTCTAGGCGGGGAGCTGTTTTTT	CASSPLGGELFF
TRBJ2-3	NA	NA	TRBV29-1	TGCAGCGTTGGGGTAGGGGAGTCCCTAAATACGCAGTATTTT	CSVGVGESLNTQYF
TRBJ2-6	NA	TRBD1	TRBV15	TGTGCCACCTCGACAGGGGGGTCTGGGGCCAACGTCCTGACTTTC	CATSTGGSGANVLTF
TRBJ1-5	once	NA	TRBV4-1	TGCGCCAGCAGCCAAATGGGAGTTCAGCCCCAGCATTTT	CASSQMGVQPQHF
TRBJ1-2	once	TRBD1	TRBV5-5	TGTGCCAGCAGCCCCGAGGGACAGCAATTCTATGGCTACACCTTC	CASSPEGQQFYGYTF
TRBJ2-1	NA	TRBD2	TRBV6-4	TGTGCCAGCAGAAAGTACCCGATACTAGCGGGAGAATACAATGAGCAGTTCTTC	CASRKYPILAGEYNEQFF
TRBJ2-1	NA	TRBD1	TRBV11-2	TGTGCCAGCAGCTTAGTATTTGGAGGACAGGGGATAGGGAATGAGCAGTTCTTC	CASSLVFGGQGIGNEQFF
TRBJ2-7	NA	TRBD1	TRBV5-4	TGTGCCAGCAGCCCCCTGGACAGGGCCTACGAGCAGTACTTC	CASSPLDRAYEQYF
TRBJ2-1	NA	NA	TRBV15	TGTGCCACCAGCGGGGGTAGAAGCTCCTACAATGAGCAGTTCTTC	CATSGGRSSYNEQFF
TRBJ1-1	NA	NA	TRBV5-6	TGTGCCAGCAGCTCCACCGGGACCCACTTAGTACCGGAAGCTTTCTTT	CASSSTGTHLVPEAFF
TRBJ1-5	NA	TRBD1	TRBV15	TGTGCCACCAGCATCAGGGGGCATGGCAATCAGCCCCAGCATTTT	CATSIRGHGNQPQHF
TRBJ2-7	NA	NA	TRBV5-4	TGTGCCAGCAGCACGGGCCCTTCCTACGAGCAGTACTTC	CASSTGPSYEQYF
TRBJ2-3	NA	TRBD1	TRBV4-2	TGTGCCAGCAGCCAGACCGGGACAGACTACACAGATACGCAGTATTTT	CASSQTGTDYTDTQYF
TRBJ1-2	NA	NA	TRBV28	TGTGCCAGCAGTTTAGTCTTGGGCAGTTATGGCTACACCTTC	CASSLVLGSYGYTF
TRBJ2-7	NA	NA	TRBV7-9	TGTGCCAGCAGCCCCCCCGGGGGGCGCGAGCAGTACTTC	CASSPPGGREQYF
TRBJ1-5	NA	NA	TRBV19	TGTGCCAGTAGTATCAGGGCGTCGGGCGATCAGCCCCAGCATTTT	CASSIRASGDQPQHF
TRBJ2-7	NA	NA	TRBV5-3	TGTGCCAGAAGCTCCGGGACGGGCCCTCTCATCTACGAGCAGTACTTC	CARSSGTGPLIYEQYF